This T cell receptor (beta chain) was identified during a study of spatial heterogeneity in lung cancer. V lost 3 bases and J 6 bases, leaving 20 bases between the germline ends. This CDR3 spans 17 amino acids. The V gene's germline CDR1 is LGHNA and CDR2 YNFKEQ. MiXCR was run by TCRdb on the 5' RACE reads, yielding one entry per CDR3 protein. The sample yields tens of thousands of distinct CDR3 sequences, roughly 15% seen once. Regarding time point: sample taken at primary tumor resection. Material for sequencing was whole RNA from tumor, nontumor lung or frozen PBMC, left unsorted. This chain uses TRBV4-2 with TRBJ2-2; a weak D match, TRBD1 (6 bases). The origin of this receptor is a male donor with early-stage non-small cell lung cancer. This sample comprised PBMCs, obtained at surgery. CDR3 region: CASSHPRRDRSSGELFF. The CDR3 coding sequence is TGTGCCAGCAGCCATCCAAGGAGAGACAGGTCATCCGGGGAGCTGTTTTTT.